This entry features one T cell receptor (beta chain) sequence. The sample belongs to a study of blood T cell repertoires in COVID-19. From germline, CDR1 is MNHNY and CDR2 SVGAGI (reference sequence). The V segment lost 6 bases and the J segment 4 bases; nucleotides outside the gene matches: 6. The CDR3 length is 14 residues. As originally analysed: Amplified reference gene primers provided the basis for estimating nucleated cell counts. The table came from immunoSEQ multiplex PCR; TCRdb's copy has only in-frame clones and leaves some out. V and J calls and clone size are given by that table; D and trimming were obtained from the DNA. The sample carries 180,000 or so clones, about four fifths recorded once.

The TCR was taken from a middle-aged man who had recovered from COVID-19. This chain links TRBV6-6 with TRBJ2-1; 7 nucleotides match TRBD1. Specimen: peripheral blood. The CDR3 region has the DNA TGTGCCAGCAGGCCGGGACAGAATTACAATGAGCAGTTCTTC. Protein: CASRPGQNYNEQFF.